This TCR beta chain derives from a study of graft-versus-host responses after intestinal transplantation. TCRdb's copy holds only in-frame clones and misses some; the assay was immunoSEQ multiplex PCR. Among tens of thousands of clones listed, 75% to 95% were seen once. CDR1 and CDR2 (germline): MNHNS, SASEGT. Trimming took off 4 bases at V and 2 bases at J, with 11 bases between the two ends. The CDR3 has 14 residues. The specimen comprised PBMCs, sampled around 330 days after intestinal transplant. This receptor was obtained from a human patient who received an intestinal transplant, so some T cells may come from the graft donor. The V gene is TRBV6-1, the J gene TRBJ2-5; D uncertain. CDR3 sequence (DNA): TGTGCCAGCAGTGTCGGCGGCGGTCAAGAGACCCAGTACTTC. Translating it yields CASSVGGGQETQYF.